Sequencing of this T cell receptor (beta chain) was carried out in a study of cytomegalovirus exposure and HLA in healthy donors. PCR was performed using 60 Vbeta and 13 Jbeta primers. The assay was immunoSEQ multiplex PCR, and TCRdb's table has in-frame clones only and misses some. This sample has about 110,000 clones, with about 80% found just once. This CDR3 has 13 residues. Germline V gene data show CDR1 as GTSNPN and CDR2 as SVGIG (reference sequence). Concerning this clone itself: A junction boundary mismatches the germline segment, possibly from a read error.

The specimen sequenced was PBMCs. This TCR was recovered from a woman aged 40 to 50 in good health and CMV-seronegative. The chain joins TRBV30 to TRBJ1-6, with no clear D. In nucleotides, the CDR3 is TGTGCCCAGCGATTATCAGATGGTTCACCCCTCCACTTC. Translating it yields CAQRLSDGSPLHF.